These 3 T cell receptor beta chains originate from one sample sequenced in a study of Graves' ophthalmopathy and Graves' hyperthyroidism. RNA served as the template for amplifying TCR beta CDR3 regions. HTBI primers served in a first-round RT-PCR, which a second-round multiplex PCR followed. A single record per CDR3 protein comes from TCRdb applying MiXCR to the multiplex PCR reads. The table lists 650,000 to 900,000 distinct CDR3 sequences, approximately 40% of them singletons, with less than 55% in the top ten. Sequencing was performed on peripheral blood. These receptors came from an adult man with Graves' ophthalmopathy.

This chain uses TRBV20-1 with TRBJ1-2, with 10 bases that match TRBD1. This CDR3 comprises 14 residues. Germline CDR1 reads DFQATT; CDR2 reads SNEGSKA (reference sequence). After removal of 4 bases from V and 6 bases from J, the junction contained 8 bases not matched to a gene. In nucleotides, the CDR3 is TGCAGTGCTAAAGAAGCCGGGACAGGGGATGGCTACACCTTC. This encodes CSAKEAGTGDGYTF.

This clonotype was recorded a few times. This chain connects TRBV9 to TRBJ2-5; D may correspond to TRBD1 or TRBD2 (6 bases each). The V end lost 3 bases, the J end lost 5 bases, and 20 bases lay between the germline ends. The CDR3 loop spans 16 amino acids. CDR1 is SGDLS, CDR2 YYNGEE, per germline. The CDR3 nucleotides read TGTGCCAGCAGCGGAAAGGGGGGACCTCGGCGGGAGACCCAGTACTTC. Its protein is CASSGKGGPRRETQYF.

The chain recombines TRBV15 with TRBJ2-6; no firm D call. CDR3 size: 15 residues. Germline V CDR1 and CDR2: LNHNV, YYDKDF (reference sequence). V lost 3 bases and J 4 bases, leaving 10 bases between the germline ends. The CDR3 DNA reads as TGTGCCACCAGCAGGTGGGGATCGGGGGCCAACGTCCTGACTTTC. Protein product: CATSRWGSGANVLTF.